This T cell receptor beta chain derives from a study of blood T cells in healthy people across ages. General study findings and limits: Diversity of TCR beta correlated strongly with naive T cell percentage. When set beside aged donors, long-lived donors presented more naive CD4+ cells and higher diversity. Estimates of diversity drawn from one million T cells were considered underestimates. It was not possible, with unsorted PBMCs, to conclusively compare naive and antigen-experienced cells.

With 6 bases removed from V and 6 bases from J, the gap between germline ends came to 11 bases. There are 13 residues in the CDR3. Primed by a sample-barcoded 5' primer and a J-beta primer mix, a second PCR proceeded for 7 to 11 cycles. TCRdb redid the calling of the 5' RACE reads with MiXCR, one entry per CDR3 protein. The repertoire holds some 1.5 million distinct CDR3 sequences, approximately 39% seen once, with less than 5% in the top ten. Comments on this clonotype: Its antigen is currently unknown.

V usage is TRBV12-3 or TRBV12-4 and J usage is TRBJ1-4; D is unresolved. The sequence was obtained from a woman aged 18-29 years in good health. The sequenced material came from blood. CDR3 sequence reads: CASRGSSYEKLFF. CDR3 coding DNA: TGTGCCAGCAGGGGCAGTTCCTATGAAAAACTGTTTTTT.